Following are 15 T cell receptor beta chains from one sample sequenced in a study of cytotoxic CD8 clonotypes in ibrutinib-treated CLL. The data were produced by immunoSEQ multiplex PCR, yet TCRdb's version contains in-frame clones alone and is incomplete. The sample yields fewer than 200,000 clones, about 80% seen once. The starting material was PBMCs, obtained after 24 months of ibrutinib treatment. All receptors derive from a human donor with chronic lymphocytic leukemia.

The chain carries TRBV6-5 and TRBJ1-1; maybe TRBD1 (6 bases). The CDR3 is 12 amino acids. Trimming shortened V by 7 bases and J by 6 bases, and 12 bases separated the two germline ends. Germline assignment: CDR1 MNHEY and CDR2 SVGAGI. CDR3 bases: TGTGCCAGCAAACAGGGAGTATCTGAAGCTTTCTTT. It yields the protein CASKQGVSEAFF.

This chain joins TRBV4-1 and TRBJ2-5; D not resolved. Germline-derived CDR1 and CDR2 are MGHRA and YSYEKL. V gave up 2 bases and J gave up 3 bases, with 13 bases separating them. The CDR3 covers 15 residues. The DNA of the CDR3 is TGCGCCAGCAGCCAATACGGAAACGATAAAGAGACCCAGTACTTC. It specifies CASSQYGNDKETQYF.

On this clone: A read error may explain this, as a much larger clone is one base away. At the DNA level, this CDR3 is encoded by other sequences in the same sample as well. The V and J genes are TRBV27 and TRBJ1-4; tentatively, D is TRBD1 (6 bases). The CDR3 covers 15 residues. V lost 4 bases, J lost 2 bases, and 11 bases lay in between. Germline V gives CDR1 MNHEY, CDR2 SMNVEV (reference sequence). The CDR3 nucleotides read TGTGCCAGCAGTTCGTCGGGGGCTACTAATGAAAAACTGTTTTTT. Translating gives CASSSSGATNEKLFF.

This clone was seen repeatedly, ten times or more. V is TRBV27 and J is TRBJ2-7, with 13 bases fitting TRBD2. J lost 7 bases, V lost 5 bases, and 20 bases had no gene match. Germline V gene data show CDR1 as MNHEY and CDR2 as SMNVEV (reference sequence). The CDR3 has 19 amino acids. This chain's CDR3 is CASSEQGLRTSGSKKEQYF. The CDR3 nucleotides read TGTGCCAGCAGTGAACAGGGGCTTAGGACTAGCGGGAGTAAGAAGGAGCAGTACTTC.

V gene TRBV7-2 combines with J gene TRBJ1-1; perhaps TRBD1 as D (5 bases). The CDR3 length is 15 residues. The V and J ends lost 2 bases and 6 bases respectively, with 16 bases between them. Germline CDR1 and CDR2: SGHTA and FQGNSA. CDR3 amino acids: CASSLRGGGKPEAFF. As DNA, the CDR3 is TGTGCCAGCAGCTTAAGGGGCGGGGGTAAACCTGAAGCTTTCTTT.

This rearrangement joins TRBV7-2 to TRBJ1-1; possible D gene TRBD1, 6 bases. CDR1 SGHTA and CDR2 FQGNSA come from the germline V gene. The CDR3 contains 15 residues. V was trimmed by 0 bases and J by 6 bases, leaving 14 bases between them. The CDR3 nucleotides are TGTGCCAGCAGCTTAGCTCAGGGGAAGGGGGCTGAAGCTTTCTTT. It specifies CASSLAQGKGAEAFF.

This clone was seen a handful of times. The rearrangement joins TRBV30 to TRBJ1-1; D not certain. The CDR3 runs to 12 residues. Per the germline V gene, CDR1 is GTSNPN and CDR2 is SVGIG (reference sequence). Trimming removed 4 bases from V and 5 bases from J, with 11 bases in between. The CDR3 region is CAWTSGITEAFF. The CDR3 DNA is TGTGCCTGGACATCTGGGATAACTGAAGCTTTCTTT.

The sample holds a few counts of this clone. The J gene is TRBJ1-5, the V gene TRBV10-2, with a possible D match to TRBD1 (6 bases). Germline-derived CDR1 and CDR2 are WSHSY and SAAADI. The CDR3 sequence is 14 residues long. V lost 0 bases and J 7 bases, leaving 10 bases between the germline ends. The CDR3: CASSESGARQPQHF. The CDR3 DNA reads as TGCGCCAGCAGTGAGTCGGGGGCAAGACAGCCCCAGCATTTT.

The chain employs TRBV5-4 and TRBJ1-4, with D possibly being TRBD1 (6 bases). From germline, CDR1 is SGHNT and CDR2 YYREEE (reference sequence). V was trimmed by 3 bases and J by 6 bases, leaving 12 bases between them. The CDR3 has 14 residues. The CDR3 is CASSSWSGDEKLFF. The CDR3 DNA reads TGTGCCAGCAGCTCTTGGTCAGGGGATGAAAAACTGTTTTTT.

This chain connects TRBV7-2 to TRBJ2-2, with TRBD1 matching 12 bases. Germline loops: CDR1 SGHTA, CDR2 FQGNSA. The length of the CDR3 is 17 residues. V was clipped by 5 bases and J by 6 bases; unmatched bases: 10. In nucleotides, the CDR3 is TGTGCCAGCAGCCTCACCCGGGGACAGGGGGCATCCGGGGAGCTGTTTTTT. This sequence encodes CASSLTRGQGASGELFF.

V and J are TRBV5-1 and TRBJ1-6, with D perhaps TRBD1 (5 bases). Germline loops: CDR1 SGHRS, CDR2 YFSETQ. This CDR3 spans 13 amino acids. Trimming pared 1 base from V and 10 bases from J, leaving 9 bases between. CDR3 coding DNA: TGCGCCAGCAGCTTGCGTGGGGACTCACCCCTCCACTTT. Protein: CASSLRGDSPLHF.

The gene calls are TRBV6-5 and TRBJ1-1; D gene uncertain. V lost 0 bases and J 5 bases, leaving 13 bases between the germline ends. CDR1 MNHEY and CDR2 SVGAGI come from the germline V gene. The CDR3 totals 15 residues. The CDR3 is CASSYSETWSTEAFF. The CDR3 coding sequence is TGTGCCAGCAGTTACTCGGAGACATGGTCTACTGAAGCTTTCTTT.

The CDR3 nucleotides are TGTGCCAGCAGTTACTTCGGGACTAGCGGGCAAGAGACCCAGTACTTC. Protein: CASSYFGTSGQETQYF. The chain uses TRBV6-6 and TRBJ2-5, with 12 nucleotides matching TRBD2. V trimming: 1 base; J trimming: 2 bases; junction bases outside the gene matches: 2. Germline values: CDR1 MNHNY, CDR2 SVGAGI (reference sequence). This CDR3 region has 16 residues.

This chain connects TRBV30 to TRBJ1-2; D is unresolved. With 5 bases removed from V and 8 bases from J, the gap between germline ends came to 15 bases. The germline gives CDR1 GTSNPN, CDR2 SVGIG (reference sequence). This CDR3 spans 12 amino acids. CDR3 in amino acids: CAWGGHRQGYTF. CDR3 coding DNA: TGTGCCTGGGGAGGCCATAGGCAGGGCTACACCTTC.

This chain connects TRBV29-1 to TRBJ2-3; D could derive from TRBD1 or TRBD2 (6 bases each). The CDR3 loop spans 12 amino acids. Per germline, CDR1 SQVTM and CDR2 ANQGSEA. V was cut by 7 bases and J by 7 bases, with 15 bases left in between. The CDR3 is CSGGRERNTQYF. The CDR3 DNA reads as TGCAGCGGGGGGCGGGAACGAAATACGCAGTATTTT.